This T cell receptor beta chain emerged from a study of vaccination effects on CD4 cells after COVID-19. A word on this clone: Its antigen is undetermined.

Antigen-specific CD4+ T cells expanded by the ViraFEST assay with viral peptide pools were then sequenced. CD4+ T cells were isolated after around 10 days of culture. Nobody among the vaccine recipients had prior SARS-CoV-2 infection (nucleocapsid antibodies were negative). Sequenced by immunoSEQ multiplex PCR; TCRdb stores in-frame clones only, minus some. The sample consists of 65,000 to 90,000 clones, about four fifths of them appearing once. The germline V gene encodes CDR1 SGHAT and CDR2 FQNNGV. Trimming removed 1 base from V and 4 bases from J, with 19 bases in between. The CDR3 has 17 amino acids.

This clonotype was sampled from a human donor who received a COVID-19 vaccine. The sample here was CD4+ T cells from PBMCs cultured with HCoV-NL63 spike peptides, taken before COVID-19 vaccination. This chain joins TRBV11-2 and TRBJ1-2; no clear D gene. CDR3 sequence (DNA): TGTGCCAGCAGCTTAGGGGGAACATGGAGGGTTGGCTATGGCTACACCTTC. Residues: CASSLGGTWRVGYGYTF.